A selection of T cell receptor beta chains follows, all from one sample in a study of T cell responses to AZD1222 COVID-19 vaccine. The table came from immunoSEQ multiplex PCR; TCRdb's copy has only in-frame clones and leaves some out. The sample shows more than 110,000 clones, approximately 90% of them seen only once. Sequencing was performed on peripheral blood, taken 28 days after the second AZD1222 dose. The receptors shown here come from an adult who received the AZD1222 COVID-19 vaccine. CDR3s include the opening cysteine and the closing phenylalanine or tryptophan. Each record gives: J gene, CDR3 length, D gene, V gene, clone size, CDR3 DNA, CDR3 protein. The D gene is left open where the match is weak. Clone size, where shown, is once, few, many, or a class for clones that have expanded.

TRBJ1-6 15 NA TRBV18 NA TGTGCCAGCTCACCAAATGCAGGAGTGAATTCACCCCTCCACTTT CASSPNAGVNSPLHF
TRBJ1-2 12 NA TRBV20-1 NA TGCAGTGCTAGTGGGCCCTACTATGGCTACACCTTC CSASGPYYGYTF
TRBJ2-2 15 NA TRBV5-5 NA TGTGCCAGCAGCTTGGCTGAGAAATACACCGGGGAGCTGTTTTTT CASSLAEKYTGELFF
TRBJ2-1 15 TRBD1 TRBV27 NA TGTGCCAGCACTAAGGGACAGGGTTCCTACAATGAGCAGTTCTTC CASTKGQGSYNEQFF
TRBJ1-6 15 NA TRBV9 NA TGTGCCAGCAGCGTGGACTCGGGAAACAATTCACCCCTCCACTTT CASSVDSGNNSPLHF
TRBJ2-3 15 NA TRBV19 NA TGTGCCAGTAGTATCCGATTCCAGTTAACAGATACGCAGTATTTT CASSIRFQLTDTQYF
TRBJ1-2 16 NA TRBV9 NA TGTGCCAGCAGCGTCCGAGGGGGGCCCAACTCCTATGGCTACACCTTC CASSVRGGPNSYGYTF
TRBJ1-2 16 NA TRBV9 NA TGTGCCAGCAGCCGTTGGGACACCGCCACCAACTATGGCTACACCTTC CASSRWDTATNYGYTF
TRBJ2-4 15 NA TRBV6-7 NA TGTGCCAGTTTCCGGGTCCCTCTAGCCAAAAACATTCAGTACTTC CASFRVPLAKNIQYF
TRBJ2-1 14 NA TRBV6-5 NA TGTGCCAGCGGCAGGGAGAGAGTCTACAATGAGCAGTTCTTC CASGRERVYNEQFF
TRBJ2-1 15 TRBD2 TRBV24-1 NA TGTGCCACCAGTGACCCGCGGGGGTCAGGGAATGAGCAGTTCTTC CATSDPRGSGNEQFF
TRBJ1-5 16 NA TRBV6-1 NA TGTGCCAGCAGTGAATCTCCAGGGATCAGCAATCAGCCCCAGCATTTT CASSESPGISNQPQHF
TRBJ2-5 17 NA TRBV5-6 NA TGTGCCAGCAGCTTGAACGTCAGGGCAGGGCGAGGGGAGACCCAGTACTTC CASSLNVRAGRGETQYF
TRBJ1-4 18 NA TRBV21-1 NA TGTGCCAGCAGCAAAGATGACAGGGCTGACGCAACTAATGAAAAACTGTTTTTT CASSKDDRADATNEKLFF
TRBJ2-3 16 NA TRBV9 NA TGTGCCAGCAGCGACGGAGGGGGTATGGCCGCAGATACGCAGTATTTT CASSDGGGMAADTQYF
TRBJ1-4 13 NA TRBV7-2 once TGTGCCAGCAGCCCGTGGGACGGTGAAAAACTGTTTTTT CASSPWDGEKLFF
TRBJ1-4 15 NA TRBV19 NA TGTGCCAGTACGAGACGGCCAAGTCAGCATGAAAAACTGTTTTTT CASTRRPSQHEKLFF
TRBJ1-4 15 NA TRBV5-4 NA TGTGCCAGCAGCTCTGGAGGTGCAACTAATGAAAAACTGTTTTTT CASSSGGATNEKLFF
TRBJ2-1 14 NA TRBV18 NA TGTGCCAGCTCACCTCCCCCCCCCGGCCGCAGGGAGTTCTTC CASSPPPPGRREFF
TRBJ2-7 14 NA TRBV30 NA TGTGCCTGGAGGGCGGGTCAGGGGTTTTACGAGCAGTACTTC CAWRAGQGFYEQYF
TRBJ2-7 20 TRBD2 TRBV3-1/TRBV3-2 NA TGTGCCAGCAGCCCCCACAGACTAGCGGGGGGGCCTGTGAGAACCTACGAGCAGTACTTC CASSPHRLAGGPVRTYEQYF
TRBJ2-7 14 TRBD2 TRBV27 NA TGTGCCAGAGATTTAGCGGGAGTCTCCTACGAGCAGTACTTC CARDLAGVSYEQYF
TRBJ2-4 16 TRBD1 TRBV28 few TGTGCCAGCAGTCCTCTAATACAGGGGACCAAAAACATTCAGTACTTC CASSPLIQGTKNIQYF
TRBJ2-7 14 NA TRBV27 NA TGTGCCAGCAGTTTATCGCAGGACCACTACGAGCAGTACTTC CASSLSQDHYEQYF
TRBJ2-6 15 TRBD2 TRBV6-5 NA TGTGCCATTGGACTAGCGGGAGCTGGGGCCAACGTCCTGACTTTC CAIGLAGAGANVLTF
TRBJ2-7 14 TRBD1 TRBV7-8 NA TGTGCCAGCAGGGAACAGGGGCGGACGGGCGAGCAGTACTTC CASREQGRTGEQYF
TRBJ1-5 13 NA TRBV18 NA TGTGCCAGCTCACCAGTGGGCAATCAGCCCCAGCATTTT CASSPVGNQPQHF
TRBJ2-1 12 NA TRBV3-1/TRBV3-2 NA TGTGCCAGCAGCCGGACAAACAATGAGCAGTTCTTC CASSRTNNEQFF
TRBJ2-7 18 NA TRBV21-1 NA TGTGCCAGCAGCAAATTAAGTATGGATGGAAGACTCTTACGGGAGCAGTACTTC CASSKLSMDGRLLREQYF
TRBJ1-2 13 TRBD1 TRBV27 NA TGTGCCAGCAGCTACAGGGGGTCTCTCGGCTACACCTTC CASSYRGSLGYTF
TRBJ2-5 13 NA TRBV11-3 once TGTGCCAGCAGCTTTCGGGGGCAAGAGACCCAGTACTTC CASSFRGQETQYF
TRBJ1-5 12 NA TRBV21-1 few TGTGCCAGCAGCAATCAGGCGCAGCCCCAGCATTTT CASSNQAQPQHF
TRBJ1-5 12 TRBD1 TRBV19 NA TGTGCCAGCCGACAGGGGAATCAGCCCCAGCATTTT CASRQGNQPQHF
TRBJ2-1 19 TRBD2 TRBV23-1 NA TGCGCCAGCAGTCAATCCGCTAGCGGGGGGCCGGGGGAGAACAATGAGCAGTTCTTC CASSQSASGGPGENNEQFF
TRBJ2-5 12 NA TRBV30 NA TGTGCCTGGAGTTCCCACAGGGAGACCCAGTACTTC CAWSSHRETQYF
TRBJ2-5 15 NA TRBV6-5 NA TGTGCCAGCAGCAAAGGGGTCAAGACGCAAGAGACCCAGTACTTC CASSKGVKTQETQYF
TRBJ1-2 15 NA TRBV28 NA TGTGCCAGCAGTTTATCGGCAGGGAGTTTTGATGGCTACACCTTC CASSLSAGSFDGYTF
TRBJ1-6 16 NA TRBV28 NA TGTGCCAGCAGTTTATCTCTGAGCTCCTATAATTCACCCCTCCACTTT CASSLSLSSYNSPLHF
TRBJ2-1 12 NA TRBV6-6 NA TGTGCCAGCAGTTACCTGAGATCCCGCCCGTTCTTC CASSYLRSRPFF
TRBJ1-3 13 NA TRBV28 NA TGTGCCAGCAGTGACCCCTCTGGAAACACCATATATTTT CASSDPSGNTIYF
TRBJ1-2 11 NA TRBV30 NA TGTGCCTGGAGGGGCTACGGTGGCTACACCTTC CAWRGYGGYTF
TRBJ1-1 13 NA TRBV7-3 NA TGTGCCAGCAGCTTTCAAAGGGACACTGAAGCTTTCTTT CASSFQRDTEAFF
TRBJ1-5 15 NA TRBV5-1 few TGCGCCAGCAGCTTGGCGGGGGAGGAACGTCAGCCCCAGCATTTT CASSLAGEERQPQHF
TRBJ1-2 13 NA TRBV28 NA TGTGCCAGCAGTCGGGACGTTGGCCTTGGCTACACCTTC CASSRDVGLGYTF
TRBJ2-1 20 TRBD2 TRBV28 once TGTGCCAGCAGTGCCAGACTAGCGGGGGTCCCGGCGGGGTGGCTAATGGAGCAGTTCTTC CASSARLAGVPAGWLMEQFF
TRBJ2-7 15 NA TRBV4-1 NA TGCGCCAGCAGACCCGGCGGAGGGGAGAATTACGAGCAGTACTTC CASRPGGGENYEQYF
TRBJ2-1 13 TRBD2 TRBV29-1 NA TGCAGCGTGAGCGGGGGCTCCTACAATGAGCAGTTCTTC CSVSGGSYNEQFF
TRBJ2-7 12 TRBD2 TRBV29-1 NA TGCTCAGGGAGGGCTAGCGGGGACGAGCAGTACTTC CSGRASGDEQYF
TRBJ1-3 16 NA TRBV4-2 NA TGTGCCAGCAGCCAAGAAAGGACGGGGGCTGGAAACACCATATATTTT CASSQERTGAGNTIYF
TRBJ2-7 14 TRBD1 TRBV12-5 NA TGTGCTAGTGGGGAACAGGGGCCTTCCTACGAGCAGTACTTC CASGEQGPSYEQYF
TRBJ1-2 14 NA TRBV29-1 NA TGCAGCGTTGAAGATCTGGGGGGGCCCTATGGCTACACCTTC CSVEDLGGPYGYTF
TRBJ1-1 13 NA TRBV3-1/TRBV3-2 NA TGTGCCAGCAGCCAAGTGGGGGAGACTGAAGCTTTCTTT CASSQVGETEAFF
TRBJ2-3 12 NA TRBV6-4 NA TGTGCCAGCAGTGAGTACACAGATACGCAGTATTTT CASSEYTDTQYF